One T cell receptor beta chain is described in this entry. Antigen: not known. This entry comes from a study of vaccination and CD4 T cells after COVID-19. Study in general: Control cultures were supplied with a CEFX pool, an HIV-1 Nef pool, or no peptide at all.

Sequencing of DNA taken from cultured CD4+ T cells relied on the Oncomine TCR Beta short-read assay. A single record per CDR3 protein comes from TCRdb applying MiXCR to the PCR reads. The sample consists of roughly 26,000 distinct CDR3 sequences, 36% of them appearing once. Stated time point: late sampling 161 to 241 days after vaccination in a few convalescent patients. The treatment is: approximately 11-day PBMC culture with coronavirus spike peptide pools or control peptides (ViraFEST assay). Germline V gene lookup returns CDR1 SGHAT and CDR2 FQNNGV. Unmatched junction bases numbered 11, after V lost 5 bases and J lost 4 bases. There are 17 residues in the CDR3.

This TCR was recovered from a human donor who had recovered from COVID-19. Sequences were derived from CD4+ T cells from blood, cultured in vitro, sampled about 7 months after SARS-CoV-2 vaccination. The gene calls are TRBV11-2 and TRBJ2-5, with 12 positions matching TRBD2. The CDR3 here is CASSPRLAGVNGETQYF. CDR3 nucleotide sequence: TGTGCCAGCAGCCCGAGACTAGCGGGAGTTAATGGAGAGACCCAGTACTTC.